This T cell receptor beta chain appears in the sequencing data of a study of cytomegalovirus exposure and HLA in healthy donors. The PCR was carried out with 60 Vbeta primers and 13 Jbeta primers. Repertoires were generated with immunoSEQ multiplex PCR, while TCRdb's copy carries only in-frame clones and drops some. This sample has under 150,000 clones, with about 73% found just once. This CDR3 spans 15 amino acids. This TCR was recovered from a human donor in good health. The rearrangement uses TRBV21-1 and TRBJ1-1; the table's TRBD1 call for D was not verified on the DNA. TRBV21-1 is a known pseudogene. What was sequenced was PBMCs. The chain's CDR3 is CASSKLYRKNTEAFF. CDR3 DNA: TGTGCCAGCAGTAAACTCTACAGGAAGAACACTGAAGCTTTCTTT.